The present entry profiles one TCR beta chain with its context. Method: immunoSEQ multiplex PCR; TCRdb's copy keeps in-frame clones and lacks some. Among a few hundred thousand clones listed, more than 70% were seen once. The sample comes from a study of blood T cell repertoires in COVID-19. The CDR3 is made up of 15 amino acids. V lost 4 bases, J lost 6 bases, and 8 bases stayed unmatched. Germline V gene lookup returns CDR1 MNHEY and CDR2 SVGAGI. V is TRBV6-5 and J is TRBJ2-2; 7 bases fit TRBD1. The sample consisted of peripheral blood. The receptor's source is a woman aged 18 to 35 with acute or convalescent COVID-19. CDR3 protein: CASSFTGAVAGELFF. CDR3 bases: TGTGCCAGCAGTTTCACAGGGGCGGTCGCCGGGGAGCTGTTTTTT.